The subject of this entry is one T cell receptor (beta chain). Its antigen is not known. Germline V gives CDR1 KGHDR, CDR2 SFDVKD. This CDR3 comprises 16 residues. V was clipped by 5 bases and J by 1 base, with 15 bases between them. This sample is drawn from a study of T-cell memory formation after mild COVID-19. Study-level points and caveats: The study found contracting CD4+ clones mainly in CM and EM and contracting CD8+ clones in EMRA.

One entry per CDR3 protein results from TCRdb running MiXCR on the 5' RACE reads. The table records roughly 450,000 distinct CDR3 sequences, more than 15% of them present only once. This clonotype was sampled from a man aged 18 to 35 who had mild COVID-19 (a few samples of this study predate the infection). Cell type and time point are not known. This chain connects TRBV24-1 to TRBJ2-3; tentative D call: TRBD1 (6 bases). Sequenced input: PBMCs or a T cell subset sorted from them (not recorded which). CDR3 sequence reads: CATSGIRDKRTDTQYF. The DNA for the CDR3 is TGTGCCACCAGTGGTATCAGGGACAAACGCACAGATACGCAGTATTTT.